The rows below give T cell receptor beta chains drawn from one sample of a study of blood T cell repertoires in COVID-19. Measured with immunoSEQ multiplex PCR; TCRdb has only the in-frame clones, and not every one. The table has fewer than 350,000 clones, just over 85% seen once. Material for sequencing was PBMCs or T cells enriched from blood (not recorded which). These receptors were collected from a woman between 35 and 50 years old with acute COVID-19. Each CDR3 is given with its conserved first and last residue. D genes are given only for firm matches. Clone size is stated in some rows and not others, as once, few, many or a class when expanded.

abundance: NA
v_gene: TRBV5-6
d_gene: TRBD1
j_gene: TRBJ1-1
CDR3nt: TGTGCCAGCAGCTGGACAGGGGGCCGGACTGAAGCTTTCTTT
CDR3aa: CASSWTGGRTEAFF

abundance: once
v_gene: TRBV6-5
d_gene: NA
j_gene: TRBJ1-2
CDR3nt: TGTGCCAGCAGTTACTCGTTGGGAGGCGGCTACACCTTC
CDR3aa: CASSYSLGGGYTF

abundance: NA
v_gene: TRBV18
d_gene: NA
j_gene: TRBJ1-4
CDR3nt: TGTGCCAGCTCACCCAGGGAGGGTACTAATGAAAAACTGTTTTTT
CDR3aa: CASSPREGTNEKLFF

abundance: NA
v_gene: TRBV6-5
d_gene: NA
j_gene: TRBJ1-2
CDR3nt: TGTGCCAACAGCTCCGCCGACAGACCCCTAGGCGGCTACACCTTC
CDR3aa: CANSSADRPLGGYTF

abundance: NA
v_gene: TRBV7-6
d_gene: NA
j_gene: TRBJ1-4
CDR3nt: TGTGCCAGCAGCCCAACTTCGGAAAAACTGTTTTTT
CDR3aa: CASSPTSEKLFF

abundance: NA
v_gene: TRBV28
d_gene: NA
j_gene: TRBJ2-2
CDR3nt: TGTGCCAGCAGTTTATGGGAGGACTCCGGGGAGCTGTTTTTT
CDR3aa: CASSLWEDSGELFF

abundance: few
v_gene: TRBV5-1
d_gene: TRBD2
j_gene: TRBJ2-5
CDR3nt: TGCGCCAGCAGCTCCCTAGCGGGAGGAGAGACCCAGTACTTC
CDR3aa: CASSSLAGGETQYF

abundance: NA
v_gene: TRBV20-1
d_gene: NA
j_gene: TRBJ1-1
CDR3nt: TGCAGTGCTAAACGGGTAACTGAAGCTTTCTTT
CDR3aa: CSAKRVTEAFF

abundance: once
v_gene: TRBV19
d_gene: NA
j_gene: TRBJ2-1
CDR3nt: TGTGCCAGTAGTCCCACAGAGAACAATGAGCAGTTCTTC
CDR3aa: CASSPTENNEQFF

abundance: NA
v_gene: TRBV10-3
d_gene: TRBD1
j_gene: TRBJ1-3
CDR3nt: TGTGCCATCAGGGCCGGGACAGGGGGAGAAAACACCATATATTTT
CDR3aa: CAIRAGTGGENTIYF

abundance: NA
v_gene: TRBV2
d_gene: TRBD2
j_gene: TRBJ2-2
CDR3nt: TGTGCCAGCACACTAGCGGGGAGAAACACCGGGGAGCTGTTTTTT
CDR3aa: CASTLAGRNTGELFF